The rows below give T cell receptor beta chains drawn from one sample of a study of blood T cells in healthy people across ages. TCRdb re-called the 5' RACE reads through MiXCR, storing one row per CDR3 protein. Found here are fewer than 750,000 distinct CDR3 sequences, around 52% of them singletons; the top ten hold about 13%. Sequencing was done on a sample of blood. The receptor set was obtained from a woman older than 75 in good health. CDR3s include the opening cysteine and the closing phenylalanine or tryptophan. The D gene is left open where the match is weak. Only some rows state a clone size, as once, few, many or a class for expanded clones.

clone size: many; D gene: TRBD1; V gene: TRBV6-6; J gene: TRBJ2-3; CDR3 protein: CASSLQGGTDTQYF; CDR3 DNA: TGTGCCAGCAGTCTCCAGGGGGGCACAGATACGCAGTATTTT
clone size: .; D gene: TRBD2; V gene: TRBV20-1; J gene: TRBJ2-3; CDR3 protein: CSAREGERGNTFTDTQYF; CDR3 DNA: TGCAGTGCTAGAGAGGGGGAGCGGGGGAATACTTTCACAGATACGCAGTATTTT
clone size: many; D gene: .; V gene: TRBV2; J gene: TRBJ2-7; CDR3 protein: CASSVGVGYF; CDR3 DNA: TGTGCCAGCAGTGTTGGTGTCGGGTACTTC
clone size: .; D gene: .; V gene: TRBV15; J gene: TRBJ2-5; CDR3 protein: CATSSVFPRTQYF; CDR3 DNA: TGTGCCACCAGCAGTGTTTTCCCGAGGACCCAGTACTTC
clone size: many; D gene: .; V gene: TRBV20-1; J gene: TRBJ2-1; CDR3 protein: CSAKGASASSYNEQFF; CDR3 DNA: TGCAGTGCTAAGGGGGCTAGCGCGAGCTCCTACAATGAGCAGTTCTTC
clone size: few; D gene: TRBD2; V gene: TRBV10-3; J gene: TRBJ2-2; CDR3 protein: CAISEWTSDTGELFF; CDR3 DNA: TGTGCCATCAGTGAGTGGACTAGTGACACCGGGGAGCTGTTTTTT
clone size: many; D gene: .; V gene: TRBV27; J gene: TRBJ2-5; CDR3 protein: CASSFLGGRQETQYF; CDR3 DNA: TGTGCCAGCAGTTTCTTAGGGGGGAGGCAAGAGACCCAGTACTTC
clone size: .; D gene: .; V gene: TRBV7-2; J gene: TRBJ2-4; CDR3 protein: CASSLVGTGLPPKNIQYF; CDR3 DNA: TGTGCCAGCAGCTTAGTTGGGACGGGCTTACCGCCTAAAAACATTCAGTACTTC
clone size: .; D gene: TRBD1; V gene: TRBV3-1; J gene: TRBJ1-1; CDR3 protein: CASSRTGQRVNTEAFF; CDR3 DNA: TGTGCCAGCAGCCGTACGGGACAGAGAGTGAACACTGAGGCTTTCTTT
clone size: .; D gene: TRBD1; V gene: TRBV6-5; J gene: TRBJ2-3; CDR3 protein: CASRSSNRGYTDTQYF; CDR3 DNA: TGTGCCAGCAGGTCATCCAACAGGGGTTACACAGATACGCAGTATTTT
clone size: few; D gene: TRBD2; V gene: TRBV20-1; J gene: TRBJ2-1; CDR3 protein: CSTLSGGYNEQFF; CDR3 DNA: TGCAGTACTCTTAGCGGGGGCTACAATGAGCAGTTCTTC
clone size: .; D gene: .; V gene: TRBV12-3/TRBV12-4; J gene: TRBJ2-5; CDR3 protein: CASSLAVPRFKGTQYF; CDR3 DNA: TGTGCCAGCAGTTTAGCGGTTCCCAGGTTTAAAGGGACCCAGTACTTC
clone size: few; D gene: .; V gene: TRBV7-2; J gene: TRBJ2-3; CDR3 protein: CASSLMMNTQYF; CDR3 DNA: TGTGCCAGCAGCTTAATGATGAATACGCAGTATTTT
clone size: .; D gene: .; V gene: TRBV27; J gene: TRBJ1-6; CDR3 protein: CARSPEQGKGYNSPLHF; CDR3 DNA: TGTGCCAGAAGTCCCGAACAGGGAAAGGGGTATAATTCACCCCTCCACTTT
clone size: few; D gene: TRBD2; V gene: TRBV5-1; J gene: TRBJ2-5; CDR3 protein: CASSLWGGDQETQYF; CDR3 DNA: TGCGCCAGCAGCTTGTGGGGGGGAGACCAAGAGACCCAGTACTTC
clone size: .; D gene: .; V gene: TRBV6-1; J gene: TRBJ2-5; CDR3 protein: CASSKEGQASRGSETQYF; CDR3 DNA: TGTGCCAGCAGTAAGGAAGGGCAAGCCTCCAGGGGATCAGAGACCCAGTACTTC
clone size: few; D gene: .; V gene: TRBV9; J gene: TRBJ2-5; CDR3 protein: CASSVAGNEQYF; CDR3 DNA: TGTGCCAGCAGCGTTGCGGGCAATGAGCAGTACTTC
clone size: .; D gene: TRBD1; V gene: TRBV10-3; J gene: TRBJ2-3; CDR3 protein: CATPDRMTDTQYF; CDR3 DNA: TGTGCCACCCCGGACAGGATGACAGATACGCAGTATTTT
clone size: .; D gene: .; V gene: TRBV7-9; J gene: TRBJ2-3; CDR3 protein: CASSDRGTDTLYF; CDR3 DNA: TGTGCCAGCTCGGACAGAGGCACAGATACGCTGTATTTT
clone size: few; D gene: .; V gene: TRBV18; J gene: TRBJ2-7; CDR3 protein: CASRPGSNNEQYF; CDR3 DNA: TGTGCCAGCCGCCCAGGGTCCAACAATGAGCAGTACTTC
clone size: .; D gene: .; V gene: TRBV5-8; J gene: TRBJ1-1; CDR3 protein: CARRRPKRVAFF; CDR3 DNA: TGTGCCCGCAGGCGACCCAAACGGGTGGCTTTCTTT
clone size: many; D gene: TRBD2; V gene: TRBV12-3/TRBV12-4; J gene: TRBJ2-7; CDR3 protein: CASKLSTSGDYEQYF; CDR3 DNA: TGTGCCAGCAAGCTCTCGACTAGCGGGGACTACGAGCAGTACTTC
clone size: .; D gene: .; V gene: TRBV2; J gene: TRBJ1-5; CDR3 protein: CASTRQTEQPQHF; CDR3 DNA: TGTGCCAGCACTCGGCAAACCGAACAGCCCCAGCATTTT
clone size: .; D gene: .; V gene: TRBV6-5; J gene: TRBJ1-4; CDR3 protein: CVSSYRVSNERLFF; CDR3 DNA: TGTGTCAGCAGTTACAGGGTTTCTAATGAAAGACTGTTTTTT
clone size: .; D gene: TRBD1; V gene: TRBV25-1; J gene: TRBJ1-2; CDR3 protein: CASSEALEVGGRSYGYTF; CDR3 DNA: TGTGCCAGCAGTGAAGCGCTCGAGGTAGGGGGCCGAAGCTATGGCTACACCTTC
clone size: .; D gene: .; V gene: TRBV5-1; J gene: TRBJ1-3; CDR3 protein: CASTTGGSGNTIYF; CDR3 DNA: TGCGCCAGCACCACAGGAGGCTCTGGAAACACCATATATTTT
clone size: few; D gene: .; V gene: TRBV20-1; J gene: TRBJ2-1; CDR3 protein: CSARSRVRGEQFF; CDR3 DNA: TGCAGTGCTAGAAGCAGGGTCCGGGGTGAGCAGTTCTTC
clone size: many; D gene: TRBD2; V gene: TRBV12-3/TRBV12-4; J gene: TRBJ2-3; CDR3 protein: CASTLQRAGTSGTDTQYF; CDR3 DNA: TGTGCCAGCACCCTACAAAGGGCCGGGACTAGCGGCACAGATACGCAGTATTTT
clone size: .; D gene: .; V gene: TRBV12-3/TRBV12-4; J gene: TRBJ2-7; CDR3 protein: CASSQGGLGTLTYEQYF; CDR3 DNA: TGTGCCAGCAGTCAAGGTGGTCTCGGCACTTTAACCTACGAGCAGTACTTC
clone size: many; D gene: TRBD2; V gene: TRBV27; J gene: TRBJ2-3; CDR3 protein: CASSSVAGGPSETGSDTQYF; CDR3 DNA: TGTGCCAGCAGTTCCGTAGCGGGGGGGCCCAGTGAGACCGGATCAGATACGCAGTATTTT
clone size: few; D gene: TRBD2; V gene: TRBV10-3; J gene: TRBJ2-2; CDR3 protein: CAISSGPTGELFF; CDR3 DNA: TGTGCCATTTCTAGCGGACCCACCGGGGAGCTGTTTTTT
clone size: .; D gene: .; V gene: TRBV29-1; J gene: TRBJ2-5; CDR3 protein: CSASQSQETQYF; CDR3 DNA: TGCAGCGCCTCACAGAGCCAAGAGACCCAGTACTTC
clone size: medium-sized; D gene: .; V gene: TRBV29-1; J gene: TRBJ2-1; CDR3 protein: CSVDAKNNEQFF; CDR3 DNA: TGCAGCGTTGATGCCAAGAACAATGAGCAGTTCTTC
clone size: .; D gene: TRBD2; V gene: TRBV9; J gene: TRBJ2-7; CDR3 protein: CASSTSAGGYNEQYF; CDR3 DNA: TGTGCCAGCAGCACGAGTGCGGGGGGCTACAATGAGCAGTACTTC
clone size: many; D gene: .; V gene: TRBV27; J gene: TRBJ2-5; CDR3 protein: CASSSFGAGETQYF; CDR3 DNA: TGTGCCAGCAGTAGTTTTGGGGCGGGGGAGACCCAGTACTTC
clone size: many; D gene: .; V gene: TRBV28; J gene: TRBJ2-4; CDR3 protein: CASSQGGRENIQYF; CDR3 DNA: TGTGCCAGCAGCCAGGGAGGCCGGGAGAACATTCAGTACTTC
clone size: .; D gene: .; V gene: TRBV10-3; J gene: TRBJ2-3; CDR3 protein: CAISESTSSRTDTQYF; CDR3 DNA: TGTGCCATCAGTGAGTCAACTAGCTCCCGGACAGATACGCAGTATTTT
clone size: .; D gene: .; V gene: TRBV7-2; J gene: TRBJ1-1; CDR3 protein: CASSLEWGRGTEAFF; CDR3 DNA: TGTGCCAGCAGCTTAGAATGGGGGCGAGGCACTGAAGCTTTCTTT
clone size: many; D gene: TRBD2; V gene: TRBV3-1; J gene: TRBJ2-7; CDR3 protein: CASRNSGSYEQYF; CDR3 DNA: TGTGCCAGCCGTAATAGCGGGAGCTACGAGCAGTACTTC
clone size: few; D gene: TRBD1; V gene: TRBV28; J gene: TRBJ2-5; CDR3 protein: CASRISSFRGRQETQYF; CDR3 DNA: TGTGCCAGCCGAATTTCTAGTTTCAGGGGGCGTCAAGAGACCCAGTACTTC
clone size: .; D gene: .; V gene: TRBV5-1; J gene: TRBJ2-1; CDR3 protein: CASSKGPGNEQFF; CDR3 DNA: TGCGCCAGCAGTAAGGGGCCCGGCAATGAGCAGTTCTTC